The 28 T cell receptor beta chains reported below all come from one sample, sequenced in a study of T cell clonotyping in hematopoietic cell transplantation. The assay was immunoSEQ multiplex PCR, and TCRdb's table has in-frame clones only and misses some. The sample contains approximately 11,000 clones, 80% to 95% of which appear only once. Sample time point: recipient sample about 28 days before transplant, after cytoreduction. The input for sequencing was peripheral blood mononuclear cells, taken before stem cell transplant. These receptors were collected from a middle-aged woman with acute myeloid leukemia. Some clones in this sample may be carry-over from other donors' samples.

This clone appeared a single time. The V call is TRBV7-9, the J call TRBJ2-3; no clear D. The CDR3 length is 14 residues. Trimming pared 1 base from V and 5 bases from J, leaving 10 bases between. Looked up from germline, CDR1 is SEHNR and CDR2 is FQNEAQ (reference sequence). The CDR3 DNA is TGTGCCAGCAGCTTAGAGGGCTACCGAGATACGCAGTATTTT. It specifies CASSLEGYRDTQYF.

The gene calls are TRBV2 and TRBJ1-1; tentative D call: TRBD1 (6 bases). The germline V gene encodes CDR1 SNHLY and CDR2 FYNNEI. Trimming removed 2 bases from V and 4 bases from J, with 11 bases in between. CDR3 size: 14 residues. The CDR3 sequence: CASSETGSSTEAFF. The CDR3, as DNA: TGTGCCAGCAGTGAAACAGGGAGCAGCACTGAAGCTTTCTTT.

The rearrangement joins TRBV18 to TRBJ1-5, with unresolved D. The CDR3 is made up of 15 amino acids. The germline V and J ends were trimmed by 0 bases and 7 bases, with 13 bases remaining between them. The germline V gene encodes CDR1 KGHSH and CDR2 LQKENI. DNA for the CDR3: TGTGCCAGCTCACCACCGAACAGTGAACTGCAGCCCCAGCATTTT. The encoded protein is CASSPPNSELQPQHF.

The rearrangement links TRBV5-3 to TRBJ2-7; perhaps TRBD2 as D (6 bases). TRBV5-3 is an ORF; its function is uncertain. The CDR3 is 13 residues long. V gave up 3 bases and J gave up 3 bases, with 10 bases separating them. CDR3 sequence reads: CARSCPGDYEQYF. The CDR3 coding sequence is TGTGCCAGAAGCTGCCCGGGGGACTACGAGCAGTACTTC.

The chain recombines TRBV2 with TRBJ2-7; D is ambiguous. V was cut by 6 bases and J by 4 bases, with 4 bases left in between. CDR1 is SNHLY, CDR2 FYNNEI, per germline. The CDR3 covers 10 residues. The CDR3: CASSLYEQYF. DNA of the CDR3: TGTGCCAGCAGCTTATACGAGCAGTACTTC.

The CDR3 is CAWVLSGSFYNEQFF. CDR3 sequence (DNA): TGTGCCTGGGTATTAAGCGGGAGTTTCTACAATGAGCAGTTCTTC. The chain recombines TRBV30 with TRBJ2-1; 8 bases are a match to TRBD2. The CDR3 sequence is 15 residues long. Trimming cost V 5 bases and J 3 bases; bases outside gene matches: 9. Germline CDR1 reads GTSNPN; CDR2 reads SVGIG (reference sequence).

The chain couples TRBV30 to TRBJ1-4; D is unresolved. This CDR3 spans 13 amino acids. Germline V lookup: CDR1 GTSNPN, CDR2 SVGIG (reference sequence). Deletions cut 0 bases from V and 2 bases from J, with 4 bases between. The CDR3 is CAWSVQTNEKLFF. CDR3 sequence (DNA): TGTGCCTGGAGTGTACAGACTAATGAAAAACTGTTTTTT.

The chain carries TRBV19 and TRBJ1-5; D not certain. CDR3 length: 13 residues. Germline V gene sequence: CDR1 LNHDA, CDR2 SQIVND (reference sequence). Trimming shortened V by 3 bases and J by 7 bases, and 10 bases separated the two germline ends. CDR3 region: CASSMAGRQPQHF. The CDR3 DNA follows: TGTGCCAGTAGTATGGCAGGAAGACAGCCCCAGCATTTT.

J is TRBJ1-4 and V is TRBV11-2; perhaps TRBD1 as D (5 bases). The CDR3 sequence is 16 residues long. CDR1 is SGHAT, CDR2 FQNNGV, per germline. The V and J ends lost 1 base and 5 bases respectively, with 14 bases between them. The CDR3 DNA reads as TGTGCCAGCAGCTTAGTGGGGGGTGGGCTAAATGAAAAACTGTTTTTT. Translation gives CASSLVGGGLNEKLFF. Using reference TRBV11-2 and TRBJ1-4 for the parts outside the CDR3, the full variable domain is EAGVAQSPRYKIIEKRQSVAFWCNPISGHATLYWYQQILGQGPKLLIQFQNNGVVDDSQLPKDRFSAERLKGVDSTLKIQPAKLEDSAVYLCASSLVGGGLNEKLFFGSGTQLSVL.

The chain links TRBV7-6 to TRBJ2-7, with 9 nucleotides matching TRBD1. The germline gives CDR1 SGHVS, CDR2 FNYEAQ. Trimming took 1 base from V and 7 from J; bases not matched to a gene: 11. The CDR3 has 16 amino acids. CDR3: CASSLGGGTGSGEQYF. In DNA, the CDR3 is TGTGCCAGCAGCTTAGGGGGTGGGACAGGGTCAGGAGAGCAGTACTTC. The complete variable domain, with remaining parts taken from reference TRBV7-6 and TRBJ2-7, reads GAGVSQSPRYKVTKRGQDVALRCDPISGHVSLYWYRQALGQGPEFLTYFNYEAQQDKSGLPNDRFSAERPEGSISTLTIQRTEQRDSAMYRCASSLGGGTGSGEQYFGPGTRLTVT.

The J gene is TRBJ2-7, the V gene TRBV5-4; 8 bases map to TRBD1. Per germline, CDR1 SGHNT and CDR2 YYREEE (reference sequence). The J segment lost 4 bases and the V segment lost 10 bases, leaving 10 bases of the junction unmatched. There are 13 residues in the CDR3. In DNA, the CDR3 is TGTGCCGTACAGTGGGACAGGAATTACGAGCAGTACTTC. It specifies CAVQWDRNYEQYF.

This sequence joins TRBV7-8 and TRBJ2-2; 7 bases map to TRBD2. The CDR3 is 14 amino acids. V gave up 7 bases and J gave up 5 bases; unmatched junction bases: 7. CDR1 is SGHVS and CDR2 is FQNEAQ in the germline V gene. The CDR3 region is CASNRAGVTGELFF. The CDR3 bases are TGTGCCAGCAACCGGGCGGGGGTGACCGGGGAGCTGTTTTTT. The full variable domain, with the rest looked up from reference TRBV7-8 and TRBJ2-2, is GAGVSQSPRYKVAKRGQDVALRCDPISGHVSLFWYQQALGQGPEFLTYFQNEAQLDKSGLPSDRFFAERPEGSVSTLKIQRTQQEDSAVYLCASNRAGVTGELFFGEGSRLTVL.

CDR3 amino acids: CASKRQGDSKWVTEAFF. As DNA, the CDR3 is TGTGCCAGCAAGCGCCAGGGGGATTCCAAATGGGTCACTGAAGCTTTCTTT. The rearrangement uses TRBV27 and TRBJ1-1, with TRBD1 identical over 7 bases. The CDR3 runs to 17 residues. After removal of 7 bases from V and 4 bases from J, the junction contained 18 bases not matched to a gene. The germline CDR1 and CDR2 sequences are MNHEY and SMNVEV (reference sequence).

The chain joins TRBV30 to TRBJ1-1, with 9 bases aligning to TRBD1. This CDR3 contains 12 residues. CDR1 is GTSNPN and CDR2 is SVGIG in the germline V gene (reference sequence). The J segment lost 5 bases and the V segment lost 8 bases, leaving 6 bases of the junction unmatched. CDR3 protein: CAVHRGLTEAFF. CDR3 coding DNA: TGTGCCGTTCACAGGGGGCTAACTGAAGCTTTCTTT.

This sequence joins TRBV5-4 and TRBJ1-2; 7 bases agree with TRBD1. The ends lost 4 bases at V and 4 bases at J; junction bases unmatched: 7. CDR1 is SGHNT, CDR2 YYREEE, per germline (reference sequence). The CDR3 runs to 14 residues. The CDR3 DNA reads TGTGCCAGCAGCCCCCGGGGGACAGCCTATGGCTACACCTTC. Protein product: CASSPRGTAYGYTF.

V and J are TRBV21-1 and TRBJ1-2; no check of the table's D call, TRBD1, against the DNA was made. TRBV21-1 is flagged as a pseudogene. The length of the CDR3 is 12 residues. This chain's CDR3 is CASSQYRWGYTF. As DNA, the CDR3 is TGTGCCAGCAGCCAATACAGGTGGGGCTACACCTTC.

This clone turned up a few times. In DNA, the CDR3 is TGTGCCAGCAGCCAAACGACAGGGACCTATGGCTACACCTTC. Its protein is CASSQTTGTYGYTF. The chain couples TRBV7-9 to TRBJ1-2; 7 positions match TRBD1. Looked up from germline, CDR1 is SEHNR and CDR2 is FQNEAQ (reference sequence). Losses at the gene ends were 5 bases for V and 4 bases for J; bases not matched to a gene: 7. The CDR3 extends over 14 amino acids.

V gene TRBV9 combines with J gene TRBJ1-1; D ambiguous. Per the germline V gene, CDR1 is SGDLS and CDR2 is YYNGEE. The CDR3 has 13 amino acids. Trimming removed 4 bases from V and 0 bases from J, with 7 bases in between. CDR3 in amino acids: CASSQSVNTEAFF. In DNA form, the CDR3 reads TGTGCCAGCAGCCAATCAGTGAACACTGAAGCTTTCTTT.

This sequence joins TRBV20-1 and TRBJ1-1, with D perhaps matching TRBD1 (6 bases). Looked up from germline, CDR1 is DFQATT and CDR2 is SNEGSKA (reference sequence). The CDR3 runs to 11 residues. V was pared by 4 bases and J by 6 bases, with 9 bases between. CDR3 sequence: CSANRQAEAFF. CDR3 DNA sequence: TGCAGTGCTAACAGACAGGCTGAAGCTTTCTTT.

The chain uses TRBV5-6 and TRBJ2-2; D ambiguous. The ends were cut back, 2 bases at V and 1 base at J, with 6 bases in the middle. The CDR3 covers 14 residues. In germline, CDR1 is SGHDT, CDR2 YYEEEE. For the CDR3, the DNA is TGTGCCAGCAGCTTCCCACAGAACACCGGGGAGCTGTTTTTT. It encodes CASSFPQNTGELFF.

This clone was seen a single time. V usage is TRBV5-1 and J usage is TRBJ2-3, with 11 bases matching TRBD2. The CDR3 has 16 residues. Germline CDR1 reads SGHRS; CDR2 reads YFSETQ. With 0 bases clipped from V and 1 base from J, the junction kept 1 base outside the gene matches. The CDR3 here is CASSLELAGGTDTQYF. DNA of the CDR3: TGCGCCAGCAGCTTGGAACTAGCGGGGGGCACAGATACGCAGTATTTT.

The chain combines TRBV4-2 with TRBJ1-4, with D tentatively TRBD1 (5 bases). This CDR3 has 17 amino acids. V dropped 0 bases and J dropped 8 bases, with 19 bases sitting between them. Looked up from germline, CDR1 is LGHNA and CDR2 is YNFKEQ. The CDR3: CASSQDPGGGAGEKLFF. The CDR3 DNA follows: TGTGCCAGCAGCCAAGATCCCGGGGGTGGGGCGGGGGAAAAACTGTTTTTT.

V is TRBV21-1 and J is TRBJ2-7; TRBD1, the table's D call, lacks a check against the DNA. TRBV21-1 corresponds to a pseudogene. This CDR3 is 15 amino acids long. The DNA for the CDR3 is TGTGCCAGCAGCAAAGGGGGGGACAGGGTCTACGAGCAGTACTTC. Its translation: CASSKGGDRVYEQYF.

The genes are TRBV5-6 and TRBJ2-5; D uncertain. Germline loops: CDR1 SGHDT, CDR2 YYEEEE. V dropped 3 bases and J dropped 3 bases, with 3 bases sitting between them. The CDR3 has 11 residues. CDR3 loop: CASSSKETQYF. The DNA for the CDR3 is TGTGCCAGCAGCTCGAAAGAGACCCAGTACTTC. Full variable domain (outside the CDR3, taken from reference TRBV5-6 and TRBJ2-5): DAGVTQSPTHLIKTRGQQVTLRCSPKSGHDTVSWYQQALGQGPQFIFQYYEEEERQRGNFPDRFSGHQFPNYSSELNVNALLLGDSALYLCASSSKETQYFGPGTRLLVL.

This chain joins TRBV28 and TRBJ1-3, with D tentatively TRBD1 (5 bases). This CDR3 comprises 17 residues. V was clipped by 2 bases and J by 0 bases, with 14 bases between them. CDR1 is MDHEN and CDR2 is SYDVKM in the germline V gene. The CDR3 spells CASSLPISGNSGNTIYF. The CDR3 nucleotides read TGTGCCAGCAGTTTACCAATATCAGGGAACTCTGGAAACACCATATATTTT. Full variable domain (outside the CDR3, taken from reference TRBV28 and TRBJ1-3): DVKVTQSSRYLVKRTGEKVFLECVQDMDHENMFWYRQDPGLGLRLIYFSYDVKMKEKGDIPEGYSVSREKKERFSLILESASTNQTSMYLCASSLPISGNSGNTIYFGEGSWLTVV.

The rearrangement joins TRBV14 to TRBJ2-1; 10 bases map to TRBD2. J was trimmed by 6 bases and V by 2 bases; bases with no gene match: 7. Germline values: CDR1 SGHDN, CDR2 FVKESK. This CDR3 spans 16 amino acids. The CDR3 DNA follows: TGTGCCAGCAGCCAACTGGGGCTAGCGGGAGTCAATGAGCAGTTCTTC. Residues: CASSQLGLAGVNEQFF.

This sequence joins TRBV2 and TRBJ1-5, with a tentative D call TRBD1 (5 bases). CDR3 length: 14 residues. Trimming removed 4 bases from V and 2 bases from J, with 9 bases in between. CDR1 and CDR2 (germline): SNHLY, FYNNEI. The CDR3 nucleotides are TGTGCCAGCAGTGCGGTAGGGGGCAATCAGCCCCAGCATTTT. It specifies CASSAVGGNQPQHF.

This clone was detected once. The rearrangement joins TRBV15 to TRBJ1-1; D gene uncertain. V dropped 0 bases and J dropped 5 bases, with 10 bases sitting between them. This CDR3 spans 14 amino acids. Germline V gives CDR1 LNHNV, CDR2 YYDKDF (reference sequence). In DNA form, the CDR3 reads TGTGCCACCAGCAGAGATTCACGGAGGACTGAAGCTTTCTTT. It is translated as CATSRDSRRTEAFF.